These 9 T cell receptor beta chains share one sample of origin, sequenced in a study of shared clonotypes between healthy human individuals. Terminally differentiated effector memory CD45RA+ cells were excluded from the naive CD8 cells, which were CD45RO-negative and positively selected for CCR7. Profiling relied on immunoSEQ multiplex PCR, and the TCRdb table lists in-frame clones only, not all of them. The table includes some 2 million clones, about 95% detected once. Sequencing used naive CD8+ T cells sorted from blood. The receptors stem from a man in his late teens or twenties in good health.

V is TRBV6-1 and J is TRBJ1-1, with D unresolved. Germline V gene data show CDR1 as MNHNS and CDR2 as SASEGT. The CDR3 is made up of 16 amino acids. Deletions cut 0 bases from V and 6 bases from J, with 17 bases between. The chain's CDR3 is CASSEALSGFRAEAFF. CDR3 DNA: TGTGCCAGCAGTGAAGCCCTGTCCGGGTTTCGGGCTGAAGCTTTCTTT.

About this clone: Other DNA sequences in the sample encode the same CDR3. This rearrangement joins TRBV29-1 to TRBJ1-1; D uncertain. The V gene's germline CDR1 is SQVTM and CDR2 ANQGSEA. This CDR3 contains 11 residues. Trimming shortened V by 0 bases and J by 5 bases, and 4 bases separated the two germline ends. The CDR3 sequence: CSVEDLTEAFF. The CDR3 nucleotides read TGCAGCGTTGAAGATCTAACTGAAGCTTTCTTT.

The V call is TRBV27, the J call TRBJ2-7, with 9 positions matching TRBD1. V dropped 8 bases and J dropped 1; count of bases not matched to a gene: 9. Germline loops: CDR1 MNHEY, CDR2 SMNVEV (reference sequence). This CDR3 region has 15 residues. Written as DNA, the CDR3 is TGTGCCAGCCGCAGTACCGGGACAGGGTCCTACGAGCAGTACTTC. This gives the protein CASRSTGTGSYEQYF.

The chain combines TRBV10-2 with TRBJ2-1, with TRBD1 identical over 10 bases. Germline CDR1 is WSHSY and CDR2 is SAAADI. The CDR3 is 15 amino acids. Trimming removed 6 bases from V and 4 bases from J; junction bases left unmatched: 6. The CDR3 DNA reads TGCGCCAGCAGCCTGGGACAGGGGATATACAATGAGCAGTTCTTC. Translating gives CASSLGQGIYNEQFF.

As to this clone: At the DNA level, this CDR3 is encoded by other sequences in the same sample as well. The chain recombines TRBV19 with TRBJ2-7; D may be TRBD1 (6 bases). CDR1 is LNHDA and CDR2 is SQIVND in the germline V gene (reference sequence). With 5 bases removed from V and 1 base from J, the gap between germline ends came to 9 bases. The CDR3 sequence is 13 residues long. The CDR3, as DNA: TGTGCCAGTAGTTTGACAGGTTCCTACGAGCAGTACTTC. It encodes CASSLTGSYEQYF.

This clone was observed a handful of times. The gene calls are TRBV7-6 and TRBJ2-7; D gene unclear. Germline-derived CDR1 and CDR2 are SGHVS and FNYEAQ. Trimming cost V 2 bases and J 6 bases, with 5 bases left between them. This CDR3 comprises 11 residues. CDR3 nucleotides: TGTGCCAGCAGCTTAACGGGCGAGCAGTACTTC. It encodes CASSLTGEQYF. The variable domain in full, with the rest retrieved from reference TRBV7-6 and TRBJ2-7, is GAGVSQSPRYKVTKRGQDVALRCDPISGHVSLYWYRQALGQGPEFLTYFNYEAQQDKSGLPNDRFSAERPEGSISTLTIQRTEQRDSAMYRCASSLTGEQYFGPGTRLTVT.

With respect to this clone: The sample holds other DNA sequences that translate to the same CDR3. This chain uses TRBV6-1 with TRBJ2-7, with TRBD1 matching over 8 bases. V lost 1 base, J lost 3 bases, and 2 bases stayed unmatched. This CDR3 contains 14 residues. CDR1 MNHNS and CDR2 SASEGT come from the germline V gene. Here the CDR3 reads CASSEGQGFYEQYF. The DNA for the CDR3 is TGTGCCAGCAGTGAAGGACAGGGGTTCTACGAGCAGTACTTC.

The gene calls are TRBV27 and TRBJ2-1, with 8 positions matching TRBD2. Germline V gives CDR1 MNHEY, CDR2 SMNVEV (reference sequence). The CDR3 length is 16 residues. V was clipped by 1 base and J by 2 bases; unmatched bases: 4. The CDR3 DNA reads as TGTGCCAGCAGTTTATTGTCGGGGGGGGCCTACAATGAGCAGTTCTTC. Protein product: CASSLLSGGAYNEQFF.

The chain recombines TRBV15 with TRBJ1-5; 8 bases line up with TRBD1. V was clipped by 0 bases and J by 6 bases; unmatched bases: 7. Germline V gene lookup returns CDR1 LNHNV and CDR2 YYDKDF (reference sequence). CDR3 length equals 16 residues. CDR3 in DNA: TGTGCCACCAGCAGAGATCGCAGGACAGGGACTCAGCCCCAGCATTTT. It codes for CATSRDRRTGTQPQHF.